These 6 T cell receptor beta chains originate from one sample sequenced in a study of Tregs in tolerant kidney transplant recipients. Libraries were prepared by immunoSEQ multiplex PCR; TCRdb keeps only in-frame clonotypes and omits some of them. The sample yields tens of thousands of clones, about four fifths seen once. Sequencing was carried out using CD4+ T cells from blood. The receptor set was obtained from a human donor in good health.

This chain links TRBV2 with TRBJ2-5; 7 bases fit TRBD2. The CDR3 runs 12 residues. The J segment lost 3 bases and the V segment lost 7 bases, leaving 2 bases of the junction unmatched. From germline, CDR1 is SNHLY and CDR2 FYNNEI. Written as DNA, the CDR3 is TGTGCCAGCAACAGCGGGGAAGAGACCCAGTACTTC. It is translated as CASNSGEETQYF.

The chain recombines TRBV5-5 with TRBJ2-2; D is unresolved. V was trimmed by 2 bases and J by 1 base, leaving 9 bases between them. The V gene's germline CDR1 is SGHKS and CDR2 YYEKEE (reference sequence). This CDR3 is built from 15 residues. Here the CDR3 reads CASSLVQQNTGELFF. For the CDR3, the DNA is TGTGCCAGCAGCTTAGTGCAGCAGAACACCGGGGAGCTGTTTTTT.

The chain joins TRBV11-1 to TRBJ2-1; 9 bases line up with TRBD2. There are 16 residues in the CDR3. Germline V gene lookup returns CDR1 SGHAT and CDR2 FQDESV (reference sequence). V was clipped by 1 base and J by 3 bases; unmatched bases: 4. The CDR3 loop is CASSLVAGGFYNEQFF. Written as DNA, the CDR3 is TGTGCCAGCAGCTTAGTTGCGGGGGGGTTCTACAATGAGCAGTTCTTC.

For the CDR3, the DNA is TGTGCCAGCAGCGTAGCTTTGGATACGCAGTATTTT. Its protein is CASSVALDTQYF. The V call is TRBV9, the J call TRBJ2-3; D gene unclear. Germline CDR1 SGDLS, CDR2 YYNGEE. This CDR3 is built from 12 residues. Trimming cost V 0 bases and J 6 bases, with 5 bases left between them.

The chain has TRBV19 and TRBJ1-2; D gene uncertain. V was clipped by 4 bases and J by 5 bases, with 5 bases between them. Germline-derived CDR1 and CDR2 are LNHDA and SQIVND (reference sequence). The CDR3 extends over 11 amino acids. CDR3 nucleotide sequence: TGTGCCAGTAGTACCCTTTATGGCTACACCTTC. This encodes CASSTLYGYTF. The full variable domain, with the rest looked up from reference TRBV19 and TRBJ1-2, is DGGITQSPKYLFRKEGQNVTLSCEQNLNHDAMYWYRQDPGQGLRLIYYSQIVNDFQKGDIAEGYSVSREKKESFPLTVTSAQKNPTAFYLCASSTLYGYTFGSGTRLTVV.

On this clone itself: A much bigger clone sits one base away, suggesting this may be a read error. The chain joins TRBV18 to TRBJ2-2; 8 bases line up with TRBD2. CDR3 length: 15 residues. Germline CDR1 reads KGHSH; CDR2 reads LQKENI. The V gene end was trimmed by 1 base and the J gene end by 4 bases; junction bases not matched to a gene: 2. CDR3 loop: CASSPRRGGTGELFF. The CDR3 DNA sequence: TGTGCCAGCTCACCACGTCGGGGGGGCACCGGGGAGCTGTTTTTT.